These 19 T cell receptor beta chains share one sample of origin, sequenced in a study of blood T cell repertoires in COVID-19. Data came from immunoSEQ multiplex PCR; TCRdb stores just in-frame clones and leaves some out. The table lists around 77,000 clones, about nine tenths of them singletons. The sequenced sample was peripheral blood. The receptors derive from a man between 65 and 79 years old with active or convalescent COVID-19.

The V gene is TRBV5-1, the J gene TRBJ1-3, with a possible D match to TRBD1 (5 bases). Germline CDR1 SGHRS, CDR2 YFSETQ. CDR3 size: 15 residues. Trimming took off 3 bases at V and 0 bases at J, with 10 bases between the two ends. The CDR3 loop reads CASSSGLFSGNTIYF. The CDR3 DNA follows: TGCGCCAGCAGCTCGGGACTCTTCTCTGGAAACACCATATATTTT.

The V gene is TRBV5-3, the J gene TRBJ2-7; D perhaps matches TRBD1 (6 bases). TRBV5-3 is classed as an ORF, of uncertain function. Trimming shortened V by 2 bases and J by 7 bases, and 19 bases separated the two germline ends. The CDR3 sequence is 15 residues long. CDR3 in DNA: TGTGCCAGAAGCTTCCGGACACCTGGGGGCCGGGAGCAGTACTTC. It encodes CARSFRTPGGREQYF.

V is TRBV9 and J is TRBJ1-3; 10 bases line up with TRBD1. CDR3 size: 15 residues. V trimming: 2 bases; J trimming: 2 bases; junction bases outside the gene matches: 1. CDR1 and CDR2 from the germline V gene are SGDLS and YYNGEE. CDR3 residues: CASSVGQGAGNTIYF. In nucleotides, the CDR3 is TGTGCCAGCAGCGTTGGACAGGGGGCTGGAAACACCATATATTTT.

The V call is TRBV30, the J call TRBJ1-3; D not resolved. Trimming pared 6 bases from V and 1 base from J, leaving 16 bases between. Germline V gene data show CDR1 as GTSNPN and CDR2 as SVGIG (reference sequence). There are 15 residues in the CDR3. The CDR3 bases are TGTGCCTGTCAACCCGCCGGGAAATCTGGAAACACCATATATTTT. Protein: CACQPAGKSGNTIYF.

The CDR3 DNA reads as TGTGCCAGCTCTGCACAGTCCAATCAGCCCCAGCATTTT. As protein: CASSAQSNQPQHF. The chain combines TRBV7-3 with TRBJ1-5; D gene unclear. This CDR3 contains 13 residues. Trimming shortened V by 8 bases and J by 3 bases, and 11 bases separated the two germline ends. The V gene's germline CDR1 is SGHTA and CDR2 FQGTGA. The full variable domain, in which reference TRBV7-3 and TRBJ1-5 provide the parts outside the CDR3, is GAGVSQTPSNKVTEKGKYVELRCDPISGHTALYWYRQSLGQGPEFLIYFQGTGAADDSGLPNDRFFAVRPEGSVSTLKIQRTERGDSAVYLCASSAQSNQPQHFGDGTRLSIL.

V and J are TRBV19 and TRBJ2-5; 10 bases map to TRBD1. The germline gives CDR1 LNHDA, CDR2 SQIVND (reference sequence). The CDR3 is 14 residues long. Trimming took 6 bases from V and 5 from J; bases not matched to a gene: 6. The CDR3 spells CASSMGQGWETQYF. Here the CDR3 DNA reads TGTGCCAGTAGCATGGGACAGGGGTGGGAGACCCAGTACTTC.

CDR3 bases: TGTGCCACCGTCCTTGAGCAGTTCTTC. Amino acids: CATVLEQFF. The V gene is TRBV2, the J gene TRBJ2-1; D is undetermined. The ends were cut back, 10 bases at V and 9 bases at J, with 7 bases in the middle. The CDR3 spans 9 residues. Germline V gene sequence: CDR1 SNHLY, CDR2 FYNNEI.

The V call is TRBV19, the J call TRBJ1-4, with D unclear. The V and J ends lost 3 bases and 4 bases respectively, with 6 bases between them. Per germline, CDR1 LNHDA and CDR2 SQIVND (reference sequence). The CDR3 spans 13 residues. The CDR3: CASSMRDNEKLFF. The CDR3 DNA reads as TGTGCCAGTAGTATGCGAGATAATGAAAAACTGTTTTTT.

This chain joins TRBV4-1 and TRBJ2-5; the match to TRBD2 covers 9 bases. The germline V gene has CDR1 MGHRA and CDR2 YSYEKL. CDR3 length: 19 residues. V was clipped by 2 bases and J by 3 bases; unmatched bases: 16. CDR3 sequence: CASSQPLLVSGGREETQYF. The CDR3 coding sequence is TGCGCCAGCAGCCAACCCCTTTTAGTAAGCGGGGGGAGGGAAGAGACCCAGTACTTC.

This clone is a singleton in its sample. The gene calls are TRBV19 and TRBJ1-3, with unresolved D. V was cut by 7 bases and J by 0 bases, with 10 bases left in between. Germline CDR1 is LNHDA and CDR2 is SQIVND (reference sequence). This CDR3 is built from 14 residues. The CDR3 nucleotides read TGTGCCAGTAATCCGGTTCTCTCTGGAAACACCATATATTTT. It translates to CASNPVLSGNTIYF.

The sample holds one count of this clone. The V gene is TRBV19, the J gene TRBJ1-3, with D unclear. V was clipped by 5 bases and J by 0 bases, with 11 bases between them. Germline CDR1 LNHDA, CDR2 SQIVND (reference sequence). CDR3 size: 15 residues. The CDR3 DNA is TGTGCCAGTAGTCCCCGCGGGGACTCTGGAAACACCATATATTTT. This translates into CASSPRGDSGNTIYF.

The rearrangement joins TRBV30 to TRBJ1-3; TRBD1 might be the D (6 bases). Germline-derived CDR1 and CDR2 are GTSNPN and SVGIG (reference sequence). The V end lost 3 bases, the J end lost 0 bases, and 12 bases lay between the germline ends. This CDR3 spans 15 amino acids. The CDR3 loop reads CAWSPWTASGNTIYF. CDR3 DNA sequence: TGTGCCTGGAGCCCCTGGACAGCCTCTGGAAACACCATATATTTT.

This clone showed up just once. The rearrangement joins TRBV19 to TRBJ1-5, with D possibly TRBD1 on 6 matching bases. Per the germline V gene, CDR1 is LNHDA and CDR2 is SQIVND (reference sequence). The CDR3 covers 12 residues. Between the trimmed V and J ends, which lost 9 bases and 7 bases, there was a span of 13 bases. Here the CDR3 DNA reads TGTGCCAGCTCAGGGGTAGGGCAGCCCCAGCATTTT. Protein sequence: CASSGVGQPQHF.

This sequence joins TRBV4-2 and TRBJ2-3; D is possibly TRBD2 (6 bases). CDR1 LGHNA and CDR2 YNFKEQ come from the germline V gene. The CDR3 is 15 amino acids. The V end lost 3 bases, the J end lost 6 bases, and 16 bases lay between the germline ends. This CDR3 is CASSQDWDSRDTQYF. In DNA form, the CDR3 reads TGTGCCAGCAGCCAGGACTGGGACTCCCGGGATACGCAGTATTTT.

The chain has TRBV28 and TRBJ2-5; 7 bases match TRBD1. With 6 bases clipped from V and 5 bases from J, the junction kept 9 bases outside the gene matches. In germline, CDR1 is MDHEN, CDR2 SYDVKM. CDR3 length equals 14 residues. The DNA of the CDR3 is TGTGCCAGCAGACGAATAGGGGGCGGGGAGACCCAGTACTTC. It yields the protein CASRRIGGGETQYF.

The CDR3 nucleotides are TGTGCCACCACTGACAGGGCTAACTATGGCTACACCTTC. As protein: CATTDRANYGYTF. The V call is TRBV28, the J call TRBJ1-2; 7 bases are a match to TRBD1. V gave up 10 bases and J gave up 0 bases; unmatched junction bases: 5. The CDR3 is made up of 13 amino acids. Germline CDR1 MDHEN, CDR2 SYDVKM.

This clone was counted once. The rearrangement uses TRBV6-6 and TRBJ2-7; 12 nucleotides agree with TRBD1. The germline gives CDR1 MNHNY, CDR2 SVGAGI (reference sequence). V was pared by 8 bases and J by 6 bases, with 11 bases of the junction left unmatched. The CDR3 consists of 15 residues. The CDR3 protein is CASGDRGQGAIEQYF. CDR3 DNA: TGTGCCAGCGGGGACCGGGGACAGGGGGCAATCGAGCAGTACTTC.

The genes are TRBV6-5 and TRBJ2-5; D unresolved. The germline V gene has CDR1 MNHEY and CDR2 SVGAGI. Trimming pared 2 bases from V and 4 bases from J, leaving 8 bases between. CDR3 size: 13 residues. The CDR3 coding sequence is TGTGCCAGCAGTTACGGGCAAGGAGAGACCCAGTACTTC. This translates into CASSYGQGETQYF.

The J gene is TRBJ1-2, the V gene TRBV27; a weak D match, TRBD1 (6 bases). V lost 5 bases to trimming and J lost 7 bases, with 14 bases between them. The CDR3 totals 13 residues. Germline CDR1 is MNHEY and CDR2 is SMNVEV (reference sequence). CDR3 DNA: TGTGCCAGCAGTCTACAGGGATGGGGTGGCTACACCTTC. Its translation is CASSLQGWGGYTF.